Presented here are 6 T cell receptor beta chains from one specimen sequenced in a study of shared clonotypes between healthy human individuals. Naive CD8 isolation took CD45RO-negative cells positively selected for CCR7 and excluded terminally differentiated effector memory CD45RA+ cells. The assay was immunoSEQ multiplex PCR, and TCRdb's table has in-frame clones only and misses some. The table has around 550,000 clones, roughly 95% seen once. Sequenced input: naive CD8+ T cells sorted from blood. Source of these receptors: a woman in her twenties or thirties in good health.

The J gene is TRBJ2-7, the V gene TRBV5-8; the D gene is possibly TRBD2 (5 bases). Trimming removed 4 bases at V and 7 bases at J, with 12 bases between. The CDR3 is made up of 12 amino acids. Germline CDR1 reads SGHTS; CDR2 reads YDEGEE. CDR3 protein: CASSAGHPEQYF. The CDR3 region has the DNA TGTGCCAGCAGCGCGGGCCATCCGGAGCAGTACTTC.

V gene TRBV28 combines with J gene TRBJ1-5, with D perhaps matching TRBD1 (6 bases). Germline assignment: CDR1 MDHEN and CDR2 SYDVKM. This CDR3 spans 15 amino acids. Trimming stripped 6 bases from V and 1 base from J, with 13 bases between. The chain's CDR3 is CASSRPGVSNQPQHF. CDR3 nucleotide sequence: TGTGCCAGCAGCCGCCCAGGGGTAAGCAATCAGCCCCAGCATTTT.

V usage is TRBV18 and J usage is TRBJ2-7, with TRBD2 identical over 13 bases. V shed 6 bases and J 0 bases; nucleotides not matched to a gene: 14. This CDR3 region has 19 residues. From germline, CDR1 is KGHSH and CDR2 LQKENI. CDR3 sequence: CASSTDSGTSGISSYEQYF. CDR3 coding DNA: TGTGCCAGCTCCACCGACTCCGGGACTAGCGGGATTAGCTCCTACGAGCAGTACTTC.

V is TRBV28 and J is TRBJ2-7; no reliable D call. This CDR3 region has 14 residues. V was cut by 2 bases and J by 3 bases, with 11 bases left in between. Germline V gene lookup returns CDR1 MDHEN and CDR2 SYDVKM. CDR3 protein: CASSLPTPNYEQYF. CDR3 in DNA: TGTGCCAGCAGTTTACCTACCCCCAACTACGAGCAGTACTTC.

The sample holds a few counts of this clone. This CDR3 reads CASSLAGAQYF. The CDR3 DNA sequence: TGTGCCAGCAGTTTAGCAGGGGCGCAGTATTTT. The gene calls are TRBV28 and TRBJ2-3; D is possibly TRBD1 (6 bases). In germline, CDR1 is MDHEN, CDR2 SYDVKM. The CDR3 has 11 amino acids. Trimming stripped 2 bases from V and 10 bases from J, with 7 bases between.

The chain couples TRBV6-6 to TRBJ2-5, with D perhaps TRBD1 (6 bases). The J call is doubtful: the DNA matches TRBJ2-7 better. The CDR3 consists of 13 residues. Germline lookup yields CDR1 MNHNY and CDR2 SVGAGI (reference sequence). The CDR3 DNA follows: TGTGCCAGCAGTGACCACAGGGAGTCCGAGCAGTACTTC. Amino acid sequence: CASSDHRESEQYF.